This TCR beta chain derives from a study of T cells after yellow fever vaccination. CDR1 and CDR2 (germline): WSHSY, SAAADI. J was trimmed by 2 bases and V by 7 bases; bases with no gene match: 3. CDR3 length: 14 residues. This clonotype was seen a handful of times. TCRdb reprocessed the 5' RACE reads via MiXCR and lists one record per CDR3 protein. The data show some 550,000 distinct CDR3 sequences, with 19% seen just once and 14% held by the top ten. This TCR was sampled from a young man who received the YFV17D yellow fever vaccine. This material consisted of PBMCs, taken 15 days after the yellow fever booster vaccination. The rearrangement uses TRBV10-2 and TRBJ2-3, with 10 nucleotides matching TRBD1. This CDR3 reads CASTGTGVTDTQYF. CDR3 DNA sequence: TGCGCCAGCACCGGGACAGGGGTCACAGATACGCAGTATTTT.